What follows is one T cell receptor beta chain and its context. What it recognizes is unknown. Treatment specified: roughly 10-day PBMC culture with coronavirus spike peptide pools or control peptides (ViraFEST assay). Every positive PCR date fell between March and December 2020, earlier than the US Alpha, Beta and Delta variants. Each well held under 2.5 million PBMCs in IL-2 (roughly 10 IU/ml) medium with approximately 10 ug/ml peptide pools. The germline CDR1 and CDR2 sequences are LNHNV and YYDKDF (reference sequence). This CDR3 contains 16 residues. Trimming shortened V by 6 bases and J by 1 base, and 16 bases separated the two germline ends. This entry is derived from a study of vaccination and CD4 T cells after COVID-19. The Oncomine TCR Beta short-read assay was applied to DNA of cultured CD4+ T cells. In this case, cultured CD4+ T cells provided the extracted genomic DNA. A single record per CDR3 protein comes from TCRdb applying MiXCR to the PCR reads. Of more than 20,000 distinct CDR3 sequences in the sample, less than 75% are singletons; the top ten hold approximately 8.6%.

The chain recombines TRBV15 with TRBJ1-5; D remains unclear. This TCR was recovered from a human donor who had recovered from COVID-19. Sequencing was carried out using CD4+ T cells from blood, cultured in vitro. In DNA, the CDR3 is TGTGCCACCAGTAAAGGATTTATAGGGAGCAATCAGCCCCAGCATTTT. Protein sequence: CATSKGFIGSNQPQHF.